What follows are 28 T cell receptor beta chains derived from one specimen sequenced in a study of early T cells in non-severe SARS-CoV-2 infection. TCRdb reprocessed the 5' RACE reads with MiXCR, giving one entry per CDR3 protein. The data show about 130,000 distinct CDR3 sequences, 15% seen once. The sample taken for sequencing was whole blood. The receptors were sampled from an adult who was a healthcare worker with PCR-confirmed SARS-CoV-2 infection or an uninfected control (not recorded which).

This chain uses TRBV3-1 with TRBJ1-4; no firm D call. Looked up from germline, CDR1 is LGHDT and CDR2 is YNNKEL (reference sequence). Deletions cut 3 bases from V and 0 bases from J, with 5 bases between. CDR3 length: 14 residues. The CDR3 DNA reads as TGTGCCAGCAGCCACGGTGCAACTAATGAAAAACTGTTTTTT. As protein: CASSHGATNEKLFF.

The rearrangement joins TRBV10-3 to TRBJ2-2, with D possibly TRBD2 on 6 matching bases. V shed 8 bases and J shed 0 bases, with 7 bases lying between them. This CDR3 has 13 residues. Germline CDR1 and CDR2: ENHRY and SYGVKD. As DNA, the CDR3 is TGTGCCATCGCGGGGTCGAACACCGGGGAGCTGTTTTTT. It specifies CAIAGSNTGELFF.

The DNA of the CDR3 is TGCAGTGCCGGGGGAGCGCCTCACGCTTTCTTT. It yields the protein CSAGGAPHAFF. The chain is built from TRBV20-1 and TRBJ1-1, with D possibly being TRBD1 (5 bases). Per the germline V gene, CDR1 is DFQATT and CDR2 is SNEGSKA (reference sequence). Trimming removed 6 bases at V and 11 bases at J, with 16 bases between. The CDR3 has 11 residues.

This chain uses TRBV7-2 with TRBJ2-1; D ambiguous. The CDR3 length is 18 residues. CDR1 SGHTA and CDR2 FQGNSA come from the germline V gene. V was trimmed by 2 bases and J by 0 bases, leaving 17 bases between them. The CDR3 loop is CASSLTPLKESSYNEQFF. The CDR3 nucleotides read TGTGCCAGCAGCTTAACCCCCCTGAAAGAAAGCTCCTACAATGAGCAGTTCTTC.

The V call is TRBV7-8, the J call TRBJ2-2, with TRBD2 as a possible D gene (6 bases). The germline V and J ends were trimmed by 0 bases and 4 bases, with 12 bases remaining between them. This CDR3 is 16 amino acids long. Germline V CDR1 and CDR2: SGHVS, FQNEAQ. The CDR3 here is CASSLAGGVLTGELFF. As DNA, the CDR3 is TGTGCCAGCAGCTTAGCGGGCGGGGTACTCACCGGGGAGCTGTTTTTT. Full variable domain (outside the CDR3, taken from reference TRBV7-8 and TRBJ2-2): GAGVSQSPRYKVAKRGQDVALRCDPISGHVSLFWYQQALGQGPEFLTYFQNEAQLDKSGLPSDRFFAERPEGSVSTLKIQRTQQEDSAVYLCASSLAGGVLTGELFFGEGSRLTVL.

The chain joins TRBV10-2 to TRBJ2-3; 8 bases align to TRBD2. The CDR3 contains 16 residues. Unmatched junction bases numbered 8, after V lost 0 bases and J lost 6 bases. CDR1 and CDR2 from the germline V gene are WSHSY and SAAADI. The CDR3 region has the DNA TGCGCCAGCAGTGAGTCGTGGGCGGGGGGCCCCGATACGCAGTATTTT. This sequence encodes CASSESWAGGPDTQYF.

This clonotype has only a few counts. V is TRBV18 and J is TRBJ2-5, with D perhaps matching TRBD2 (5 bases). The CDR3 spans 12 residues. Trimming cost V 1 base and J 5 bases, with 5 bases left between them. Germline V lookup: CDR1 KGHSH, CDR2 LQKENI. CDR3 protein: CASSPRGETQYF. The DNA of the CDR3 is TGTGCCAGCTCACCACGAGGGGAGACCCAGTACTTC.

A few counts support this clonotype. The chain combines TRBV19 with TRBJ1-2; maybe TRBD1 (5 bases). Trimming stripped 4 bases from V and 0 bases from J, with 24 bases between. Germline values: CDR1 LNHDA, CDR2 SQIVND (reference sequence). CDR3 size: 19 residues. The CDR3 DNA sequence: TGTGCCAGTAGTACCGCGGGGGATGCGTGGGGCCGAGCTAACTATGGCTACACCTTC. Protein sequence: CASSTAGDAWGRANYGYTF.

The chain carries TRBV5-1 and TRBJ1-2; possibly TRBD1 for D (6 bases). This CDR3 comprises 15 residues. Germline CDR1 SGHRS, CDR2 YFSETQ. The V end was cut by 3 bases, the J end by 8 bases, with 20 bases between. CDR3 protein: CASSSPPPGGGGYTF. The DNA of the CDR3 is TGCGCCAGCAGCTCACCCCCGCCCGGGGGCGGCGGCTACACCTTC.

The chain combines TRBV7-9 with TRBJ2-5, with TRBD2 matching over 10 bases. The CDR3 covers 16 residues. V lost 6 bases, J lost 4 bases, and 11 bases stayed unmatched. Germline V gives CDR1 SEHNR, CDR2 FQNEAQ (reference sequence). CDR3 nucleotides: TGTGCCAGCAGACCAATCGGGACTAGCGTTAGAGAGACCCAGTACTTC. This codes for CASRPIGTSVRETQYF.

Here the CDR3 reads CASSLVGRGTEAFF. Here the CDR3 DNA reads TGTGCCAGCAGCTTGGTGGGCAGGGGCACTGAAGCTTTCTTT. The chain joins TRBV5-6 to TRBJ1-1, with D maybe TRBD1 (6 bases). The germline V gene encodes CDR1 SGHDT and CDR2 YYEEEE. The CDR3 consists of 14 residues. Trimming removed 0 bases at V and 4 bases at J, with 10 bases between.

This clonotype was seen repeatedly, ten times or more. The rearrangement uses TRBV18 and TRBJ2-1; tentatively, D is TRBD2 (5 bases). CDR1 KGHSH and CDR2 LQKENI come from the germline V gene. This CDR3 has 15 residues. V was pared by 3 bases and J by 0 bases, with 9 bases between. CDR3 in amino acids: CASSPRGHSYNEQFF. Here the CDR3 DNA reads TGTGCCAGCTCACCCCGGGGTCACTCCTACAATGAGCAGTTCTTC.

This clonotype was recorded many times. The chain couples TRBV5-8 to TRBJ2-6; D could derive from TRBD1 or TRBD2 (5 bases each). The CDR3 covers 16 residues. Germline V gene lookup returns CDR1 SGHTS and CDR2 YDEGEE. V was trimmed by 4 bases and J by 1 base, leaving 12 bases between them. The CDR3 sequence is CASSPGTLSGANVLTF. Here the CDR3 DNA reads TGTGCCAGCAGCCCCGGGACGTTATCTGGGGCCAACGTCCTGACTTTC.

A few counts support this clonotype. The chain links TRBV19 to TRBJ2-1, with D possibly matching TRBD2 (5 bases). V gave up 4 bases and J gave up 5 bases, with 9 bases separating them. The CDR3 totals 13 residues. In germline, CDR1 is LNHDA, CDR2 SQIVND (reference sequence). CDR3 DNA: TGTGCCAGTAGTACCGGGAACAACAATGAGCAGTTCTTC. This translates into CASSTGNNNEQFF.

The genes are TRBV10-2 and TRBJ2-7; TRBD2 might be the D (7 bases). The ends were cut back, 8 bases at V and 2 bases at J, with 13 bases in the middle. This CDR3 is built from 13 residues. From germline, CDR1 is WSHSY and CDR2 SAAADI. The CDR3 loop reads CASGRDKAYEQYF. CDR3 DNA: TGCGCCAGCGGGAGGGACAAAGCCTACGAGCAGTACTTC.

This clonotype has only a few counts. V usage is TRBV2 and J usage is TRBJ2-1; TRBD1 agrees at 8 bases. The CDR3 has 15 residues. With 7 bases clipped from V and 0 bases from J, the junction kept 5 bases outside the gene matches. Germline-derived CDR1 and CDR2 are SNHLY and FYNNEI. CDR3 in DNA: TGTGCCAGCAACCGACAGGGGTTCTCCTACAATGAGCAGTTCTTC. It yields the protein CASNRQGFSYNEQFF.

The CDR3 region is CASSRTGGRNTEAFF. CDR3 in DNA: TGTGCCAGCAGCCGGACAGGGGGCAGGAACACTGAAGCTTTCTTT. The chain uses TRBV6-1 and TRBJ1-1; 11 nucleotides agree with TRBD1. The CDR3 loop spans 15 amino acids. The V gene end was trimmed by 6 bases and the J gene end by 1 base; junction bases not matched to a gene: 4. Looked up from germline, CDR1 is MNHNS and CDR2 is SASEGT.

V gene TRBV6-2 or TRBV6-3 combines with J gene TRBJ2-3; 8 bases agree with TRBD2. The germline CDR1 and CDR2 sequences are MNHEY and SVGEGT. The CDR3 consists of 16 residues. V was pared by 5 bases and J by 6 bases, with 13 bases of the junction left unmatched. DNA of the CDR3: TGTGCCAGCAGTCCCGCGGGACTAGGGATGTCGGATACGCAGTATTTT. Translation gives CASSPAGLGMSDTQYF.

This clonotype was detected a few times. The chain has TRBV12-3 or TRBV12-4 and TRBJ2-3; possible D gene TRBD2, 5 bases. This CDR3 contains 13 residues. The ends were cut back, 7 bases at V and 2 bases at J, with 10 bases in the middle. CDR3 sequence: CASIQDYTDTQYF. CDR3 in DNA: TGTGCCAGCATCCAAGACTACACAGATACGCAGTATTTT.

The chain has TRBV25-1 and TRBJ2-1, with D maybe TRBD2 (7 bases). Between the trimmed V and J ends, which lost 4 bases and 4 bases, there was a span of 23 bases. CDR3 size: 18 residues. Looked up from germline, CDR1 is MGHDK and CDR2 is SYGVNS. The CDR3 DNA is TGTGCCAGCAGTGCAACCCTTCCTGGGGGGGGCAGATACAATGAGCAGTTCTTC. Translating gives CASSATLPGGGRYNEQFF.

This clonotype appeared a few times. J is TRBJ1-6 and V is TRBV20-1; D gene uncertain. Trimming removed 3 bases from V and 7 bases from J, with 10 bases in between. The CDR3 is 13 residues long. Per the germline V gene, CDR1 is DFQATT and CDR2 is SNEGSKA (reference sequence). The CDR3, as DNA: TGCAGTGCTAGTTTCGGGTCAAATTCACCCCTCCACTTT. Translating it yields CSASFGSNSPLHF.

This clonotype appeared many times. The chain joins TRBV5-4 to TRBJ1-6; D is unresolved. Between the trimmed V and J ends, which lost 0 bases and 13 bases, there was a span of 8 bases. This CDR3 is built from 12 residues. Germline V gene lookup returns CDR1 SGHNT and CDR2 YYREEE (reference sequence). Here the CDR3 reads CASSLAPGPLHF. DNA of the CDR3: TGTGCCAGCAGCTTGGCCCCGGGTCCCCTCCACTTT.

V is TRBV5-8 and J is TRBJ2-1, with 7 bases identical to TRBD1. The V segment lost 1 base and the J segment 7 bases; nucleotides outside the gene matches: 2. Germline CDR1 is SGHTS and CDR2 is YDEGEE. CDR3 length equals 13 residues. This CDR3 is CASSLYRGNEQFF. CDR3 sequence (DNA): TGTGCCAGCAGCTTGTACAGGGGTAATGAGCAGTTCTTC.

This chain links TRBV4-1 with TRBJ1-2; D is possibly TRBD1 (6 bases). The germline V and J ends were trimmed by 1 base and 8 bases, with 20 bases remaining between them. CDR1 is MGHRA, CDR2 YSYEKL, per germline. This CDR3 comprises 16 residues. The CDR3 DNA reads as TGCGCCAGCAGCCAAGCCTTGTCAGGGGCTGGGAAGGGCTACACCTTC. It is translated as CASSQALSGAGKGYTF.

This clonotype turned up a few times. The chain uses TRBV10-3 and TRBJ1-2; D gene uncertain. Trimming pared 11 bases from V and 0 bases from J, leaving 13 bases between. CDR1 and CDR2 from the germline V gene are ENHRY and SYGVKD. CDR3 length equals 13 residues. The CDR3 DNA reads TGTGCCTCGAAGGGAGTTGCTAACTATGGCTACACCTTC. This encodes CASKGVANYGYTF.

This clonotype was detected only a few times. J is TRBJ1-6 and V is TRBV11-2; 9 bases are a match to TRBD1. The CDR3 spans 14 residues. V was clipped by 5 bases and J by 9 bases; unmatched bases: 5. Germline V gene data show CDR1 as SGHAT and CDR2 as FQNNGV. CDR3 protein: CASSRDRDISPLHF. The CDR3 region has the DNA TGTGCCAGCAGCCGGGACAGGGACATTTCACCCCTCCACTTT.

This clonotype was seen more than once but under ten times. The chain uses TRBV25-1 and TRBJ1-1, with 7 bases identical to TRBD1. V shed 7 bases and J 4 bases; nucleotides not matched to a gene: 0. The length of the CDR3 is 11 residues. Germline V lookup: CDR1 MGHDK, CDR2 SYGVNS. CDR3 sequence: CASTGGTEAFF. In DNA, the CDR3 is TGTGCCAGCACAGGGGGCACTGAAGCTTTCTTT.

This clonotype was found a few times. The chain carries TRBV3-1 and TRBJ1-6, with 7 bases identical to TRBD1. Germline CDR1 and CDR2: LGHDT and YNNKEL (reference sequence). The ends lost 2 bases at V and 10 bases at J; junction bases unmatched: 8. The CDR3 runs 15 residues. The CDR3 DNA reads TGTGCCAGCAGCCAACTTCGGGACAGCGAATCACCCCTCCACTTT. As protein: CASSQLRDSESPLHF.